These T cell receptor beta chains were read from a single sample in a study of T cell repertoires in cytomegalovirus infection. TCRdb ran MiXCR on the reads and lists one entry per CDR3 protein. The table records 500,000 or so distinct CDR3 sequences, approximately 15% of them present only once. Sequencing input: CD8+ T cells from PBMCs. The source of these receptors is a human donor in good health (CMV status not recorded). Some clones in this sample may be carry-over from other donors' samples. Each CDR3 is given with its conserved first and last residue. The D gene is left open where the match is weak. Some rows have no size entry. The others give once, few or many, or a class for an expanded clone.

J | D | size | V | CDR3 | DNA
TRBJ1-1 | NA | NA | TRBV4-1 | CASSRRGWDTEAFF | TGCGCCAGCAGCAGAAGGGGTTGGGACACTGAAGCTTTCTTT
TRBJ2-2 | TRBD2 | NA | TRBV2 | CASSERLAGGPIHGELFF | TGTGCCAGCAGTGAAAGACTAGCGGGGGGGCCGATCCACGGGGAGCTGTTTTTT
TRBJ2-7 | NA | many | TRBV28 | CASLHRGESSYEQYF | TGTGCCAGCCTACACCGCGGGGAAAGCTCCTACGAGCAGTACTTC
TRBJ2-5 | NA | many | TRBV7-8 | CASSIHRDYETQYF | TGTGCCAGCAGCATACACAGGGACTACGAGACCCAGTACTTC
TRBJ2-7 | NA | few | TRBV6-1 | CASSEWVGGSYEQYF | TGTGCCAGCAGTGAATGGGTAGGGGGCTCCTACGAGCAGTACTTC
TRBJ2-5 | TRBD2 | many | TRBV28 | CASRTGTSGKSKETQYF | TGTGCCAGCAGAACCGGGACTAGCGGAAAAAGTAAAGAGACCCAGTACTTC
TRBJ1-2 | NA | many | TRBV12-3/TRBV12-4 | CASSLTEYSYGYTF | TGTGCCAGCAGTTTGACGGAATACAGTTATGGCTACACCTTC
TRBJ1-3 | NA | many | TRBV7-6 | CASSRDIVELVETDTIYF | TGTGCCAGCAGCCGGGACATTGTCGAATTGGTTGAAACCGACACCATATATTTT
TRBJ2-7 | TRBD1 | many | TRBV12-5 | CASGDRDSEQYF | TGTGCTAGTGGGGACAGGGACAGCGAGCAGTACTTC
TRBJ2-3 | TRBD2 | many | TRBV11-2 | CASSLAVAGADTQYF | TGTGCCAGCAGCCTCGCGGTAGCGGGGGCAGATACGCAGTATTTT
TRBJ2-1 | TRBD2 | few | TRBV27 | CASSSLSGRFYNEQFF | TGTGCCAGCAGTTCCCTCAGCGGGAGGTTCTACAATGAGCAGTTCTTC
TRBJ2-7 | NA | NA | TRBV27 | CASSFGAGSSYEQYF | TGTGCCAGCAGTTTCGGGGCAGGGAGCTCCTACGAGCAGTACTTC